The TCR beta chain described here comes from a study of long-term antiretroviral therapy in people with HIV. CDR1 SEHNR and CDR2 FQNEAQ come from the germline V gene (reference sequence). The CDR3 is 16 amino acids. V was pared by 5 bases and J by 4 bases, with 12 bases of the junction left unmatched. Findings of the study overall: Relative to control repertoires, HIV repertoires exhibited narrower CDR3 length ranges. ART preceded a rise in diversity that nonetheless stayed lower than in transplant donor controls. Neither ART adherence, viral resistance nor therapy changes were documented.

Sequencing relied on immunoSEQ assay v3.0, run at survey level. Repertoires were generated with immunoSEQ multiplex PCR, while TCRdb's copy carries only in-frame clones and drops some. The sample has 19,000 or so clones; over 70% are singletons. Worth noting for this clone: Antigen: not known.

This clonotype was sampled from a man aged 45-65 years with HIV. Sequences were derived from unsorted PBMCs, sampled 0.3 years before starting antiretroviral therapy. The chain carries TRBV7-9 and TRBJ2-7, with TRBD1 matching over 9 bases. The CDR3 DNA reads TGTGCCAGCAGCCCGGCTCCGGGACAGGGTTCATACGAGCAGTACTTC. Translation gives CASSPAPGQGSYEQYF.